The subject of this entry is one T cell receptor (beta chain). Antigen specificity is unknown. With baseline, cycle 4 day 1, and cycle 7 day 1 as timepoints, blood was sampled. The CDR3 is 16 residues long. Germline lookup yields CDR1 SEHNR and CDR2 FQNEAQ (reference sequence). V shed 4 bases and J shed 1 base, with 14 bases lying between them. This sample was taken from a study of OX40 agonist ivuxolimab in advanced cancers. Using immunoSEQ multiplex PCR, the repertoire was profiled, and TCRdb retains in-frame clones only, with some absent. The sample has some 80,000 clones, approximately 86% seen once. Study-level findings and limits: Clonal expansion from baseline to week 6 occurred in both CD4+ and CD8+ T cells.

The sample here was CD4+ or CD8+ T cells sorted from blood, taken in a trial of the OX40 agonist ivuxolimab. The V gene is TRBV7-9, the J gene TRBJ2-4; D might be TRBD1 (6 bases). The receptor was isolated from an adult with an advanced solid tumor such as melanoma, head and neck, liver or kidney cancer. The DNA of the CDR3 is TGTGCCAGCAGCTCCCCACAGGGAATTGCCAAAAACATTCAGTACTTC. It encodes CASSSPQGIAKNIQYF.